By frequency in the sample, the clone carrying this TCR beta chain is medium-sized. Its antigen is currently unknown. Multiplex PCR with 32 V and 13 J primers amplified TCR beta CDR3. MiXCR, run by TCRdb on the multiplex PCR reads, gives a single entry per CDR3 protein. Of 2,000 to 3,000 distinct CDR3 sequences listed, about 20% are singletons. This record comes from a study of immune heterogeneity within non-small cell lung tumors. Study background: There were a handful of squamous cell carcinomas, around ten non-squamous carcinomas and 1 tumor not otherwise specified. Findings of the study overall: Local T-cell clonality correlated moderately but significantly with local tumor mutational burden (R around 0.33). Identical dominant CDR3 beta clonotypes recurred across a patient's tumor sites, together with site-unique high-frequency clones.

This CDR3 is 13 amino acids long. Looked up from germline, CDR1 is MNHNS and CDR2 is SASEGT. V shed 6 bases and J shed 3 bases, with 12 bases lying between them. Each sample used approximately 570 ng of genomic DNA from bulk tumor tissue. In surgery, several biopsies were collected from each primary tumor at widely spaced sites. The study cohort was described as untreated, and its members had newly diagnosed non-small cell lung cancer. They went on to have curative surgery. Sequences were obtained from lung tumor tissue. The chain is built from TRBV6-1 and TRBJ2-7; D is uncertain. This receptor was identified in a woman aged 50 to 60 with non-small cell lung cancer. CDR3 DNA sequence: TGTGCCAGCAGCCTACAGAGGAGCTACGAGCAGTACTTC. As protein: CASSLQRSYEQYF.